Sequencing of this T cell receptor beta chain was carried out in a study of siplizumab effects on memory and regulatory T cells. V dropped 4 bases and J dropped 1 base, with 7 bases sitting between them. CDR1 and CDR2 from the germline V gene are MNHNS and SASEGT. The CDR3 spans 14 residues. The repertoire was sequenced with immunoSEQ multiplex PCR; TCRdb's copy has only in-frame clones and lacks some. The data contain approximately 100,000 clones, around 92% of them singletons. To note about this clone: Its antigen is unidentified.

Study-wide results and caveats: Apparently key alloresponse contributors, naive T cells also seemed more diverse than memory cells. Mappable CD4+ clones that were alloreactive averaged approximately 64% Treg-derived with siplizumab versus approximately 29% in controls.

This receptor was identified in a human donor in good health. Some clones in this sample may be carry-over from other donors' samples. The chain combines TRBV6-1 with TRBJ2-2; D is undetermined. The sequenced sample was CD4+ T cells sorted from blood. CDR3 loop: CASSALLNTGELFF. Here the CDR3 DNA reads TGTGCCAGCAGTGCACTCTTGAACACCGGGGAGCTGTTTTTT.